This T cell receptor (beta chain) is from a study of T cells in women clearing cervical HPV infection. Study context: Control women cleared a single incident HPV16 infection within 12 months. Only a few women had HLA typing results available. General study findings and limits: Associations may precede or follow infection; HPV-specific or memory T cells were not isolated.

The table came from immunoSEQ multiplex PCR; TCRdb's copy has only in-frame clones and leaves some out. Its clone listing holds 23,000 or so clones. Prevalent HPV16 infections were excluded; only incident single HPV16 infections included. As regards this clone: What it recognizes is unknown. Read coverage stops 3 residues before the CDR3 terminus; the germline J gene supplies the remainder.

The length of the CDR3 is 15 residues. The V end was cut by 5 bases, the J end by 2 bases, with 15 bases between. Looked up from germline, CDR1 is SGHTA and CDR2 is FQGTGA. The rearrangement links TRBV7-3 to TRBJ1-1; TRBD1 is a possible D gene (6 bases). The sequenced material came from blood buffy coat. This clonotype was obtained from a woman aged 18-69 years with a cervical HPV16 infection that either progressed to CIN3+ or cleared (not recorded which). CDR3 bases read: TGTGCCAGCAGCCCCTCCTTGGACAGAAACACTGAA. Amino acids: CASSPSLDRNTE. The full CDR3 protein is CASSPSLDRNTEAFF.